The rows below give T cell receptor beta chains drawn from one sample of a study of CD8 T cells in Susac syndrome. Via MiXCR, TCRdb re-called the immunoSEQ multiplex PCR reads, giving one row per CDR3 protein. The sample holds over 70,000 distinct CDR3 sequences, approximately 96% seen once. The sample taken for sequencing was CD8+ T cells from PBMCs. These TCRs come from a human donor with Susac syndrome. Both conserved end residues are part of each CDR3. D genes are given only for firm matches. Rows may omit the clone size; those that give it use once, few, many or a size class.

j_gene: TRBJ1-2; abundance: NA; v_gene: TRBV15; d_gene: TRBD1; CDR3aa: CATSRPGTGNHGYTF; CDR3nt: TGTGCCACCAGCAGGCCTGGGACAGGGAACCATGGCTACACCTTC
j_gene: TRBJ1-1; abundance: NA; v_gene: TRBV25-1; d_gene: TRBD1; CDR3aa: CASSAWDRGDAEAFF; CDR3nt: TGTGCCAGCAGTGCCTGGGACAGGGGGGACGCTGAAGCTTTCTTT
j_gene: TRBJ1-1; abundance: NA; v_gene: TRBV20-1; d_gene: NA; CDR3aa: CSARRQVNTEAFF; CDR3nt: TGCAGTGCTAGAAGGCAGGTGAACACTGAAGCTTTCTTT
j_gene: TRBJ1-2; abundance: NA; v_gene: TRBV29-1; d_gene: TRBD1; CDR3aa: CSVERIDREMYGYTF; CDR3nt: TGCAGCGTTGAAAGAATAGACAGGGAGATGTATGGCTACACCTTC
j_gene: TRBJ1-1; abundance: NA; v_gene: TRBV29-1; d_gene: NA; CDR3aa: CSVVRNTEAFF; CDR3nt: TGCAGCGTTGTACGGAACACTGAAGCTTTCTTT
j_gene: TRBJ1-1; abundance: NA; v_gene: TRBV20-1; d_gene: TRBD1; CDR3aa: CSARDRDRNTEAFF; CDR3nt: TGCAGTGCTAGAGATCGGGACAGGAACACTGAAGCTTTCTTT
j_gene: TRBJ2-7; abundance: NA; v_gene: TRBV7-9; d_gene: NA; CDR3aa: CASREAITYEQYF; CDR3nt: TGTGCCAGCAGAGAGGCCATCACCTACGAGCAGTACTTC
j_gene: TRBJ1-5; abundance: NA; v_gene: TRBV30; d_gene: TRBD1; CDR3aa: CAWSIGTARSNQPQHF; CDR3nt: TGTGCCTGGAGCATCGGGACAGCGAGGAGCAATCAGCCCCAGCATTTT
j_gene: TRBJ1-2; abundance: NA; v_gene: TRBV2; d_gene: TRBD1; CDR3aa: CASSEGQGNGYTF; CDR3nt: TGTGCCAGCAGTGAGGGACAGGGTAACGGCTACACCTTC
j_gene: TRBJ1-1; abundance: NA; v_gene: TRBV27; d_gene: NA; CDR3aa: CASGLTPGFEAFF; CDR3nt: TGTGCCAGCGGCCTAACGCCAGGGTTTGAAGCTTTCTTT
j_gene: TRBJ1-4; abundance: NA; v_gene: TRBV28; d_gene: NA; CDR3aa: CASSFEFGQNEKLFF; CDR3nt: TGTGCCAGCAGTTTTGAGTTTGGACAGAATGAAAAACTGTTTTTT
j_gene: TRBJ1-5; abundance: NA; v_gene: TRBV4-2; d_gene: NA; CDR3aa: CASSQPDSRNQPQHF; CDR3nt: TGTGCCAGCAGCCAACCAGACAGCCGCAATCAGCCCCAGCATTTT
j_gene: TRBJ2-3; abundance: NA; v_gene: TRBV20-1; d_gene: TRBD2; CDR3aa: CSAILAGSLISTDTQYF; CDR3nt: TGCAGTGCTATACTAGCGGGGAGTCTAATTAGCACAGATACGCAGTATTTT
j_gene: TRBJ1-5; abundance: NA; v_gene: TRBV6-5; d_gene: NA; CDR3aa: CASSYSGEQPQHF; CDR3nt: TGTGCCAGCAGTTACTCCGGGGAGCAGCCCCAGCATTTT
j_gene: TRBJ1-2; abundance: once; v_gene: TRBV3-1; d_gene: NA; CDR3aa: CASSQSGEGYTF; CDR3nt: TGTGCCAGCAGCCAATCAGGGGAGGGCTACACCTTC
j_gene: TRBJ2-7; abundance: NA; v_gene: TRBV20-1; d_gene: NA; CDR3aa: CSAREVGGSPYEQYF; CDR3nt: TGCAGTGCTAGAGAGGTGGGGGGTTCTCCCTACGAGCAGTACTTC
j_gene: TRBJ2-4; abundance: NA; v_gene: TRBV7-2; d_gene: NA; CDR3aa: CASSSVGLASKNIQYF; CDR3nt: TGTGCCAGCAGCTCAGTGGGTTTGGCTTCCAAAAACATTCAGTACTTC
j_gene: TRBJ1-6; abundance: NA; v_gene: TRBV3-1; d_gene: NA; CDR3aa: CASSQVNGRSPLHF; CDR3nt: TGTGCCAGCAGCCAAGTTAACGGGAGGTCACCCCTCCACTTT
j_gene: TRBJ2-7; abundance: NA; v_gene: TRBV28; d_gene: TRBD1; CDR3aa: CASSSDRAETLPYEQYF; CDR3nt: TGTGCCAGCAGTTCCGACAGGGCTGAGACGCTTCCTTACGAGCAGTACTTC
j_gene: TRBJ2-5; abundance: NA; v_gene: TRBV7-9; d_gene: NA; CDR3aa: CASSFVEGMETQYF; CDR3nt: TGTGCCAGCAGCTTTGTCGAGGGGATGGAGACCCAGTACTTC
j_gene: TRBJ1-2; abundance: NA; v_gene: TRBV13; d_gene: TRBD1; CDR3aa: CASSLWGQGRDGYTF; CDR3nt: TGTGCCAGCAGCTTGTGGGGACAGGGGAGGGATGGCTACACCTTC
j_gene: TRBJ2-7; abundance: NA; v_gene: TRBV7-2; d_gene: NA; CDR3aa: CASSLVSSGQYF; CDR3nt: TGTGCCAGCAGCTTAGTTTCAAGTGGGCAGTACTTC
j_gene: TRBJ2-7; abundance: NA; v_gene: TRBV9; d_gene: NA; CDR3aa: CASSPRGAYEQYF; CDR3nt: TGTGCCAGCAGCCCCCGGGGGGCATACGAGCAGTACTTC
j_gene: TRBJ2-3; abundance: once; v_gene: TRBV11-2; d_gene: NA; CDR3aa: CASSPRPDTQYF; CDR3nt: TGTGCCAGCAGTCCCCGGCCAGATACGCAGTATTTT
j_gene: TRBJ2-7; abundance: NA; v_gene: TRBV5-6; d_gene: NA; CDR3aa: CASSFWAWDYEQYF; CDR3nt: TGTGCCAGCAGCTTTTGGGCCTGGGATTACGAGCAGTACTTC
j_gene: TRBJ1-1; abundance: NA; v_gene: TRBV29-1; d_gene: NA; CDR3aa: CSTRNTEAFF; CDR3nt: TGCAGTACGCGGAACACTGAAGCTTTCTTT
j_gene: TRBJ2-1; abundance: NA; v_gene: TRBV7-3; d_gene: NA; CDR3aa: CASSLATGRYNEQFF; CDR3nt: TGTGCCAGCAGCTTAGCGACGGGACGCTACAATGAGCAGTTCTTC
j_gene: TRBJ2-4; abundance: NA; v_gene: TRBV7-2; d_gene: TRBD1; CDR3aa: CASSLGRDRGNIQYF; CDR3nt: TGTGCCAGCAGCTTAGGCCGAGACAGGGGGAACATTCAGTACTTC
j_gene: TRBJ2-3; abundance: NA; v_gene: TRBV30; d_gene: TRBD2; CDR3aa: CAWSAPLAGGLDTQYF; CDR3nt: TGTGCCTGGAGTGCCCCGTTAGCGGGGGGGCTGGATACGCAGTATTTT
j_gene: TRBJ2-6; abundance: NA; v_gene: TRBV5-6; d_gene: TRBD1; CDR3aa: CASSETGTYGANVLTF; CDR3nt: TGTGCCAGCAGCGAGACAGGGACCTATGGGGCCAACGTCCTGACTTTC
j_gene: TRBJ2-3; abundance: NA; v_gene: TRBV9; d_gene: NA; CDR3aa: CASSVGITSSTDTQYF; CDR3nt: TGTGCCAGCAGCGTAGGTATAACATCTAGCACAGATACGCAGTATTTT
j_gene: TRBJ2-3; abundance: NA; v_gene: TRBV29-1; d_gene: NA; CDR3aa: CSVELGDTQYF; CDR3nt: TGCAGCGTTGAATTAGGAGATACGCAGTATTTT
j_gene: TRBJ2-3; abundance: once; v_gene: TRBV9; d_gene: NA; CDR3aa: CASSVAGESADTQYF; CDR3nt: TGTGCCAGCAGCGTAGCAGGGGAGAGCGCAGATACGCAGTATTTT
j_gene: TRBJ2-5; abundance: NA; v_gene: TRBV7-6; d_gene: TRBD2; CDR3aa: CASSLTSGGLAQYF; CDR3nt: TGTGCCAGCAGCCTGACTAGCGGGGGGTTGGCCCAGTACTTC
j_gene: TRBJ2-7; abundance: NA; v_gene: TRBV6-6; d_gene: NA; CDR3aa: CASSYLGGGLYEQYF; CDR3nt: TGTGCCAGCAGTTACCTTGGAGGGGGTTTGTACGAGCAGTACTTC
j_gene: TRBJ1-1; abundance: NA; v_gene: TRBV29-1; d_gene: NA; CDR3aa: CSVESSEAFF; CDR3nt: TGCAGCGTTGAATCCAGCGAAGCTTTCTTT
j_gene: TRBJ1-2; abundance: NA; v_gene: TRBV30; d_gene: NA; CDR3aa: CAGDVAGYTF; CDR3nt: TGTGCCGGGGACGTCGCGGGCTACACCTTC
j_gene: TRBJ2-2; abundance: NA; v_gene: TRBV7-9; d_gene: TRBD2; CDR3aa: CASSPFGRENTGELFF; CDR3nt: TGTGCCAGCAGCCCTTTCGGGAGGGAGAACACCGGGGAGCTGTTTTTT
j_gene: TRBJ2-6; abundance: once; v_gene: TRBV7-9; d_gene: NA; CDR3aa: CASSSYFGANVLTF; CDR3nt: TGTGCCAGCAGCTCCTACTTTGGGGCCAACGTCCTGACTTTC
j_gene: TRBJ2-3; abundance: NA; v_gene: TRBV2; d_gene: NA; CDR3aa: CASTSDYTDTQYF; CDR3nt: TGTGCCAGCACGTCGGACTACACAGATACGCAGTATTTT
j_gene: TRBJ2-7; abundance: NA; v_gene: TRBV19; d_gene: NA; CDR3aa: CASTPGAGERYEQYF; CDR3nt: TGTGCCAGTACCCCGGGGGCAGGGGAGCGGTACGAGCAGTACTTC
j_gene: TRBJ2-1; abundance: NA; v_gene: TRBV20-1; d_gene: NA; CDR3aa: CSARNQPNEQFF; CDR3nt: TGCAGTGCTAGAAACCAGCCTAATGAGCAGTTCTTC
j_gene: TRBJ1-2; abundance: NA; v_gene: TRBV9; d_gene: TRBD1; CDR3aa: CASSEQGAGYGYTF; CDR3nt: TGTGCCAGCAGCGAACAGGGGGCAGGCTATGGCTACACCTTC
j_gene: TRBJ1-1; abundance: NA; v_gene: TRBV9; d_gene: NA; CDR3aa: CASSDSPAFF; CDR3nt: TGTGCCAGCAGCGACAGCCCAGCTTTCTTT
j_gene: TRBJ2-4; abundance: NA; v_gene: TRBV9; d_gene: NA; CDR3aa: CASSEGPWDIQYF; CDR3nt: TGTGCCAGCAGCGAAGGGCCCTGGGACATTCAGTACTTC
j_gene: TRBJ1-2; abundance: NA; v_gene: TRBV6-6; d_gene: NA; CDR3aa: CASSGEYGYTF; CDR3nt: TGTGCCAGCAGCGGCGAGTATGGCTACACCTTC
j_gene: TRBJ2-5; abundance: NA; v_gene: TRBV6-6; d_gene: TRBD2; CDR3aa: CASSRLAGEETQYF; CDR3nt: TGTGCCAGCAGTAGATTAGCGGGGGAAGAGACCCAGTACTTC
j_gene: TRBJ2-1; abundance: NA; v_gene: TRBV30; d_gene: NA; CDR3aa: CAWSVHYNEQFF; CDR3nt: TGTGCCTGGAGTGTACATTACAATGAGCAGTTCTTC
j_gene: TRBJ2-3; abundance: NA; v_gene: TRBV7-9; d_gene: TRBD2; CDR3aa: CASSFLAGGLEADTQYF; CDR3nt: TGTGCCAGCAGCTTCCTAGCGGGGGGGCTTGAAGCAGATACGCAGTATTTT
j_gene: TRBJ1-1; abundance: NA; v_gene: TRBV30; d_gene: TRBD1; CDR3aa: CAWMALAGVQGATEAFF; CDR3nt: TGTGCCTGGATGGCCTTAGCAGGCGTACAGGGGGCAACTGAAGCTTTCTTT
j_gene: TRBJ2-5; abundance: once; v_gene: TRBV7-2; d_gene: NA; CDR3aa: CASSLRVGYQETQYF; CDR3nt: TGTGCCAGCAGCTTAAGGGTTGGGTACCAAGAGACCCAGTACTTC
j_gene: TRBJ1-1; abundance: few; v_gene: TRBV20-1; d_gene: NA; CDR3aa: CSARTTLARVNTEAFF; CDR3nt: TGCAGTGCTAGGACGACATTGGCCCGGGTGAACACTGAAGCTTTCTTT
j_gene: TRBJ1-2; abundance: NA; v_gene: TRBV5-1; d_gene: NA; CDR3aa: CASSLGGADYGYTF; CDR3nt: TGCGCCAGCAGCTTGGGTGGTGCGGACTATGGCTACACCTTC
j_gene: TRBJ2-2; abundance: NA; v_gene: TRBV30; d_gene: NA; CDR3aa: CAWSVADTGELFF; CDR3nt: TGTGCCTGGAGTGTCGCCGACACCGGGGAGCTGTTTTTT
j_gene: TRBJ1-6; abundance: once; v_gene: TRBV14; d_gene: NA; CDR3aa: CASSQLQGLNSPLHF; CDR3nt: TGTGCCAGCAGCCAACTTCAGGGTCTGAATTCACCCCTCCACTTT
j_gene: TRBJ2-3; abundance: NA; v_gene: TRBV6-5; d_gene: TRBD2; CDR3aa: CASSFSTSGGANTQYF; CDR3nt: TGTGCCAGCAGTTTCTCTACTAGCGGGGGGGCGAATACGCAGTATTTT
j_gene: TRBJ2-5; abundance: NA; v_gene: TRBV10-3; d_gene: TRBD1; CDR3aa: CAITGTGDRVQETQYF; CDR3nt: TGTGCCATCACTGGGACAGGGGATCGGGTCCAAGAGACCCAGTACTTC
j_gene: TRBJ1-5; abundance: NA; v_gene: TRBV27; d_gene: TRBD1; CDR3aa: CASSLSPTGANQPQHF; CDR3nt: TGTGCCAGCAGTTTATCCCCGACAGGGGCCAATCAGCCCCAGCATTTT